The 17 T cell receptor beta chains reported below all come from one sample, sequenced in a study of T cells after yellow fever vaccination (dated by TCRdb to between 2018 and 2021). The label giving this sample's treatment or condition can be read as: live attenuated yellow fever vaccine strain. The library was produced with 5' RACE. This sample was sequenced with an Illumina HiSeq 2500. TCRdb reprocessed the public reads (quality trimming at Q25 with fastp, clone calling with MiXCR) and kept in-frame beta chains. Each record represents a unique CDR3 protein, reported with the most common genes and DNA among its rows. In all, the sample holds about 630,000 distinct CDR3 sequences, and roughly an eighth of those were seen once. Just under 15% of the sample goes to the ten largest clones. The sample here was PBMCs, taken on the day of the yellow fever booster vaccination. The receptor source for this set is a man aged 30-40 years who received the YFV17D yellow fever vaccine.

The chain links TRBV7-3 to TRBJ2-1, with D perhaps TRBD2 (5 bases). The germline V and J ends were trimmed by 6 bases and 4 bases, with 19 bases remaining between them. In germline, CDR1 is SGHTA, CDR2 FQGTGA. The CDR3 totals 16 residues. CDR3: CASSPSATRSYNEQFF. DNA for the CDR3: TGTGCCAGCAGTCCATCGGCCACTAGGTCATACAATGAGCAGTTCTTC.

This clonotype showed up just a few times. V usage is TRBV5-6 and J usage is TRBJ2-1; D remains ambiguous. The V gene lost 3 bases and the J gene lost 6 bases, with 10 bases spanning the gap. Germline assignment: CDR1 SGHDT and CDR2 YYEEEE. CDR3 length: 13 amino acids. The CDR3 reads CASSSLSPNEQFF. The CDR3 region has the DNA TGTGCCAGCAGCTCCCTATCGCCCAATGAGCAGTTCTTC.

The J gene is TRBJ2-1, the V gene TRBV28; 10 nucleotides line up with TRBD1. This CDR3 region has 16 residues. The germline V gene encodes CDR1 MDHEN and CDR2 SYDVKM. With 6 bases clipped from V and 4 bases from J, the junction kept 9 bases outside the gene matches. The CDR3 sequence: CASSWTGTGAYNEQFF. CDR3 in DNA: TGTGCCAGCAGCTGGACCGGGACAGGGGCATACAATGAGCAGTTCTTC.

This clonotype was seen more than once but under ten times. The gene calls are TRBV30 and TRBJ1-2, with TRBD1 as a possible D gene (6 bases). The CDR3 runs to 15 residues. Germline CDR1 and CDR2: GTSNPN and SVGIG (reference sequence). V dropped 4 bases and J dropped 4 bases, with 19 bases sitting between them. The CDR3 bases are TGTGCCTGGACCCGGGGGCCAGGCGACCCCTATGGCTACACCTTC. It specifies CAWTRGPGDPYGYTF.

The chain couples TRBV20-1 to TRBJ2-3; 14 nucleotides line up with TRBD2. V shed 6 bases, J shed 2 bases, and the junction held 13 bases outside the gene matches. CDR1 DFQATT and CDR2 SNEGSKA come from the germline V gene (reference sequence). The CDR3 has 18 residues. The CDR3 sequence: CSAKTSGRALGVTDTQYF. CDR3 nucleotide sequence: TGCAGTGCCAAGACTAGCGGGAGGGCCCTAGGTGTCACAGATACGCAGTATTTT.

J is TRBJ1-1 and V is TRBV25-1; TRBD1 is a possible D gene (5 bases). CDR3 length: 13 amino acids. V gave up 6 bases and J gave up 6 bases, with 14 bases separating them. CDR1 MGHDK and CDR2 SYGVNS come from the germline V gene. The CDR3 DNA reads TGTGCCAGCAGGGTACTGGGGACGTCTGAAGCTTTCTTT. The encoded protein is CASRVLGTSEAFF.

The rearrangement links TRBV12-3 or TRBV12-4 to TRBJ2-7; the match to TRBD1 covers 9 bases. Trimming at V came to 1 base and at J to 4 bases, leaving 5 bases not matched to a gene. The CDR3 is made up of 15 amino acids. The CDR3 nucleotides read TGTGCCAGCAGTTTAGAACAGGGGGCTCAATACGAGCAGTACTTC. Translated: CASSLEQGAQYEQYF.

This chain uses TRBV10-2 with TRBJ2-1; TRBD2 aligns across 9 bases. V lost 8 bases, J lost 6 bases, and 11 bases stayed unmatched. Per the germline V gene, CDR1 is WSHSY and CDR2 is SAAADI. This CDR3 has 15 amino acids. The CDR3 spells CASRVAGAGANEQFF. DNA for the CDR3: TGCGCCAGCCGGGTAGCGGGAGCCGGAGCCAATGAGCAGTTCTTC.

This clonotype has ten or more counts. The J gene is TRBJ2-2, the V gene TRBV20-1; D may correspond to TRBD1 or TRBD2 (5 bases each). Germline assignment: CDR1 DFQATT and CDR2 SNEGSKA (reference sequence). The CDR3 totals 13 residues. The germline V and J ends were trimmed by 3 bases and 5 bases, with 10 bases remaining between them. The CDR3 protein is CSARGVGTGELFF. CDR3 sequence (DNA): TGCAGTGCTAGGGGGGTAGGGACCGGGGAGCTGTTTTTT.

This clonotype was seen a few times. This chain joins TRBV6-5 and TRBJ2-1; TRBD2 matches at 7 bases. CDR3 length: 14 residues. Germline values: CDR1 MNHEY, CDR2 SVGAGI. The V and J ends lost 6 bases and 8 bases, in that order; junction bases with no gene match: 10. The CDR3 DNA is TGTGCCAGCAGCTTACGGTCAGGGAGGGATGAGCAGTTCTTC. Its translation: CASSLRSGRDEQFF.

The genes are TRBV27 and TRBJ1-1; the D gene is possibly TRBD1 (5 bases). Germline lookup yields CDR1 MNHEY and CDR2 SMNVEV (reference sequence). The CDR3 has 15 amino acids. V shed 6 bases and J shed 0 bases, with 14 bases lying between them. This CDR3 reads CASSLKWGLNTEAFF. The CDR3 nucleotides read TGTGCCAGCAGCCTAAAGTGGGGCTTGAACACTGAAGCTTTCTTT.

This clonotype turned up a few times. This chain links TRBV5-5 with TRBJ2-3; possibly TRBD1 for D (6 bases). Deletions cut 1 base from V and 3 bases from J, with 15 bases between. In germline, CDR1 is SGHKS, CDR2 YYEKEE (reference sequence). This CDR3 has 16 amino acids. The DNA for the CDR3 is TGTGCCAGCAGCTTGAGGGGGAGCAGGGAAACAGATACGCAGTATTTT. This sequence encodes CASSLRGSRETDTQYF.

The CDR3 reads CASSLAVRAYNEQFF. CDR3 nucleotide sequence: TGTGCCAGCAGCTTAGCGGTCCGAGCCTACAATGAGCAGTTCTTC. This chain joins TRBV11-2 and TRBJ2-1; unclear D gene. The CDR3 loop spans 15 amino acids. The germline CDR1 and CDR2 sequences are SGHAT and FQNNGV. V lost 1 base and J 2 bases, leaving 9 bases between the germline ends.

Comments on this clonotype: This may arise from a read error, as a much more abundant clone is one base away. J is TRBJ2-1 and V is TRBV5-1, with D maybe TRBD2 (6 bases). CDR1 and CDR2 (germline): SGHRS, YFSETQ. The CDR3 spans 16 residues. V gave up 4 bases and J gave up 2 bases, with 16 bases separating them. The CDR3 spells CASSPRDSSPYNEQFF. CDR3 coding DNA: TGCGCCAGCAGCCCCCGGGACTCAAGCCCCTACAATGAGCAGTTCTTC. The entire variable domain, with the rest obtained from reference TRBV5-1 and TRBJ2-1, is as follows: KAGVTQTPRYLIKTRGQQVTLSCSPISGHRSVSWYQQTPGQGLQFLFEYFSETQRNKGNFPGRFSGRQFSNSRSEMNVSTLELGDSALYLCASSPRDSSPYNEQFFGPGTRLTVL.

This clonotype has a handful of counts. The V gene is TRBV29-1, the J gene TRBJ2-7; TRBD1 aligns across 9 bases. This CDR3 has 12 residues. Germline lookup yields CDR1 SQVTM and CDR2 ANQGSEA. After removal of 5 bases from V and 6 bases from J, the junction contained 5 bases not matched to a gene. The CDR3 coding sequence is TGCAGCGTTACAGGGGGCCCGGGCGAGCAGTACTTC. This codes for CSVTGGPGEQYF.

This clonotype was seen repeatedly, ten times or more. V gene TRBV3-1 combines with J gene TRBJ1-1, with TRBD1 matching over 11 bases. After removal of 3 bases from V and 5 bases from J, the junction contained 5 bases not matched to a gene. Germline V gene data show CDR1 as LGHDT and CDR2 as YNNKEL (reference sequence). The CDR3 is 15 amino acids. Written as DNA, the CDR3 is TGTGCCAGCAGCCACGGTCGGGACAGGGGGACTGAAGCTTTCTTT. This sequence encodes CASSHGRDRGTEAFF.

J is TRBJ1-6 and V is TRBV10-3; no clear D gene. Trimming removed 3 bases at V and 5 bases at J, with 2 bases between. The CDR3 contains 12 residues. Germline V CDR1 and CDR2: ENHRY, SYGVKD. CDR3 DNA sequence: TGTGCCATCAGTGACCATAATTCACCCCTCCACTTT. This translates into CAISDHNSPLHF.